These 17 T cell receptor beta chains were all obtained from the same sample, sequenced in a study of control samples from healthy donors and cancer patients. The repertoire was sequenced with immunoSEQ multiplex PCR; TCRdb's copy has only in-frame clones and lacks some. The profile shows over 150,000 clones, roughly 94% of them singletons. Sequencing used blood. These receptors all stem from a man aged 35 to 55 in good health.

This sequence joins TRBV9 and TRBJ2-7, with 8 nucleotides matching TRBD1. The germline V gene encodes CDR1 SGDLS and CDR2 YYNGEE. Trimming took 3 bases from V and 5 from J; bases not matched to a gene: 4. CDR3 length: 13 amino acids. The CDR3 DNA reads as TGTGCCAGCAGCGCCCGGACAGGGCACGAGCAGTACTTC. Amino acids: CASSARTGHEQYF.

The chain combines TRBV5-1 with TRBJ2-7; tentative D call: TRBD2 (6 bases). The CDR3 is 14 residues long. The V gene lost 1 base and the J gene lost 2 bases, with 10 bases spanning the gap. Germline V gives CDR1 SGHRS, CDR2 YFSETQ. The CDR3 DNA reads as TGCGCCAGCAGCTTGCTGGGGGGTACCTACGAGCAGTACTTC. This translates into CASSLLGGTYEQYF.

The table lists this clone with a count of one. The CDR3 region is CASSDIKGVGVTRETQYF. The CDR3 DNA reads TGCGCCAGCAGCGATATAAAGGGAGTGGGGGTAACAAGAGAGACCCAGTACTTC. This chain joins TRBV5-1 and TRBJ2-5; D may be TRBD1 or TRBD2 (5 bases each). Trimming left V 4 bases short and J 4 bases short, with 26 bases between. The CDR3 sequence is 18 residues long. CDR1 and CDR2 from the germline V gene are SGHRS and YFSETQ.

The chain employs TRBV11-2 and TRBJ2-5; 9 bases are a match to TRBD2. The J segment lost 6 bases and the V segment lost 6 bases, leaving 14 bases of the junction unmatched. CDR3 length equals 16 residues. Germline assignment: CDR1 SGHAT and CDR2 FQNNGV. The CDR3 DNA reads TGTGCCAGCAGGACCCTGGGCGGGGGGGCAGTAAAGACCCAGTACTTC. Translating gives CASRTLGGGAVKTQYF.

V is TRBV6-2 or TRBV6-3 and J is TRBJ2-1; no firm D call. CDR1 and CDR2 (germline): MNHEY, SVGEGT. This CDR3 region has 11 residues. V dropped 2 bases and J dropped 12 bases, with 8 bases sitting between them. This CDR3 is CASSYGPRQFF. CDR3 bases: TGTGCCAGCAGTTACGGGCCTAGGCAGTTCTTC.

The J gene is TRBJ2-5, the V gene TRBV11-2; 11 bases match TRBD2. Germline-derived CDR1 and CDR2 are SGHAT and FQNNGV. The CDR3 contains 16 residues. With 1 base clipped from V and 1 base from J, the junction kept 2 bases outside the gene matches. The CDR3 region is CASSLASGGIQETQYF. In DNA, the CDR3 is TGTGCCAGCAGCTTAGCTAGCGGGGGGATCCAAGAGACCCAGTACTTC.

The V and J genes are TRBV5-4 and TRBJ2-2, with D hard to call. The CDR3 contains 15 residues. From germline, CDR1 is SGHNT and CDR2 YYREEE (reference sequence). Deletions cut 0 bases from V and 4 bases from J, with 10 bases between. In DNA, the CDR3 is TGTGCCAGCAGCTTGGGTGGGATCCGCACCGGGGAGCTGTTTTTT. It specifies CASSLGGIRTGELFF.

The CDR3 here is CASSLGTGGFSSYEQYF. The CDR3 nucleotides read TGTGCCAGCAGCTTAGGGACAGGGGGCTTCAGCTCCTACGAGCAGTACTTC. The chain is built from TRBV7-9 and TRBJ2-7; 11 nucleotides agree with TRBD1. V trimming: 1 base; J trimming: 0 bases; junction bases outside the gene matches: 5. This CDR3 contains 17 residues. Germline V gives CDR1 SEHNR, CDR2 FQNEAQ (reference sequence).

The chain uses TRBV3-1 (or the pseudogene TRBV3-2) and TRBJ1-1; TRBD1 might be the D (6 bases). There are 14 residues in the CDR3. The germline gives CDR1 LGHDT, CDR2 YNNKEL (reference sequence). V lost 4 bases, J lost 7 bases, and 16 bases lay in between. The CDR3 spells CASSRGGTKDEAFF. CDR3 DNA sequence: TGTGCCAGCAGCCGCGGTGGGACAAAAGATGAAGCTTTCTTT.

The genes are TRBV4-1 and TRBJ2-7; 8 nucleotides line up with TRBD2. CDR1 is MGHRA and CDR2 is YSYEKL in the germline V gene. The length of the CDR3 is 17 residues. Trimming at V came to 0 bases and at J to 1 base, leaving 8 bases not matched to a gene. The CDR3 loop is CASSQESGAGASYEQYF. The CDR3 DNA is TGCGCCAGCAGCCAAGAATCGGGAGCGGGGGCATCCTACGAGCAGTACTTC.

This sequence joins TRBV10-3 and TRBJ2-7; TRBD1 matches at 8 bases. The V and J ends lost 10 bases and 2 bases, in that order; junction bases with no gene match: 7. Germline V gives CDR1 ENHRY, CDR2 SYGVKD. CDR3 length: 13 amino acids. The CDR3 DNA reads TGTGCCACCAAGACAGGGGCTACCTACGAGCAGTACTTC. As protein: CATKTGATYEQYF.

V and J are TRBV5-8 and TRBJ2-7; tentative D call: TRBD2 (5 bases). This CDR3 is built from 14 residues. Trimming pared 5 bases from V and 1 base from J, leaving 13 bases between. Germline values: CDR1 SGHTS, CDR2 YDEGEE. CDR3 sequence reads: CASSYPGGSYEQYF. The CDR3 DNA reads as TGTGCCAGCAGTTACCCTGGAGGATCCTACGAGCAGTACTTC.

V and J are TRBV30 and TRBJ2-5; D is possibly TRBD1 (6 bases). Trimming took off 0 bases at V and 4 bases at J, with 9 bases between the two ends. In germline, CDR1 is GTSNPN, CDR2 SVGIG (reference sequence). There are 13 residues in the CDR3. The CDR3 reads CAWSVGDIETQYF. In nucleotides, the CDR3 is TGTGCCTGGAGTGTAGGGGACATAGAGACCCAGTACTTC.

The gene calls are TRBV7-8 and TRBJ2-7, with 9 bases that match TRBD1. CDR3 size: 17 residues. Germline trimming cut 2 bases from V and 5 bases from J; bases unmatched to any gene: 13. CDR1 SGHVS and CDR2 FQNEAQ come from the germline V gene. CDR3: CASSLRPKGQGGHEQYF. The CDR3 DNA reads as TGTGCCAGCAGCTTACGTCCCAAGGGACAGGGTGGGCACGAGCAGTACTTC.

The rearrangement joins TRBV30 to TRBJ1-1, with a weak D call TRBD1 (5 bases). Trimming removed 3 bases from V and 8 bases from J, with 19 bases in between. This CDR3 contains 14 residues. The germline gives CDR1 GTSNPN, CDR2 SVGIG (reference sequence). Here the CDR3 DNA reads TGTGCCTGGAGACACGACACGGGGGTTCGGGAAGCTTTCTTT. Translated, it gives CAWRHDTGVREAFF.

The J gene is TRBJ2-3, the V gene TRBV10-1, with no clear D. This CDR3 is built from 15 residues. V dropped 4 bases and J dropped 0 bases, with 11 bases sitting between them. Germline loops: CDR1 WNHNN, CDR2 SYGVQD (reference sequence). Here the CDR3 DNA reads TGCGCCAGCAGTGTTACGGATACTAGCACAGATACGCAGTATTTT. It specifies CASSVTDTSTDTQYF.

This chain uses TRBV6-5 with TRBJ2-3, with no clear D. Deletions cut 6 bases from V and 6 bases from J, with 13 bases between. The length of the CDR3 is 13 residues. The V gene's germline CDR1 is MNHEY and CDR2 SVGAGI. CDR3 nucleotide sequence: TGTGCCAGCAGCCCCACAATCTCGGATACGCAGTATTTT. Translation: CASSPTISDTQYF.